The 8 T cell receptor beta chains given below trace back to one sample, sequenced in a study of shared clonotypes between healthy human individuals. Method: immunoSEQ multiplex PCR; TCRdb's copy keeps in-frame clones and lacks some. The sample contains hundreds of thousands of clones, almost 97% of which appear only once. The sequenced sample was naive CD4+ T cells sorted from blood. This sample's subset: CD45RA+ positively selected. The receptors here all came from a woman in her 30s in good health.

J is TRBJ1-1 and V is TRBV2, with TRBD1 as a possible D gene (5 bases). The CDR3 runs 14 residues. The V and J ends lost 6 bases and 3 bases respectively, with 14 bases between them. Germline loops: CDR1 SNHLY, CDR2 FYNNEI. The CDR3 here is CASRPGRGHTEAFF. The CDR3 DNA reads TGTGCCAGCAGACCGGGCCGGGGACACACTGAAGCTTTCTTT.

V is TRBV7-7 and J is TRBJ2-5; maybe TRBD1 (6 bases). The germline V gene encodes CDR1 SSHAT and CDR2 FNYEAQ (reference sequence). V dropped 2 bases and J dropped 5 bases, with 12 bases sitting between them. The CDR3 is made up of 14 amino acids. CDR3 coding DNA: TGTGCCAGCAGCTTAAGTACAGGGATGGAGACCCAGTACTTC. Its translation: CASSLSTGMETQYF.

This clone was detected only a few times. The chain recombines TRBV7-3 with TRBJ1-5; tentative D call: TRBD1 (5 bases). V shed 8 bases and J shed 6 bases, with 8 bases lying between them. Germline V CDR1 and CDR2: SGHTA, FQGTGA. The length of the CDR3 is 11 residues. CDR3 nucleotides: TGTGCCAGCGGGGGTTTTCAGCCCCAGCATTTT. Its protein product is CASGGFQPQHF.

This chain connects TRBV19 to TRBJ1-2; D is possibly TRBD1 (6 bases). Germline V gene data show CDR1 as LNHDA and CDR2 as SQIVND (reference sequence). The CDR3 covers 14 residues. The V end lost 6 bases, the J end lost 1 base, and 12 bases lay between the germline ends. For the CDR3, the DNA is TGTGCCAGTAGGGACAGCAATTTTAACTATGGCTACACCTTC. Protein product: CASRDSNFNYGYTF.

The genes are TRBV6-6 and TRBJ1-3, with a possible D match to TRBD1 (5 bases). V was clipped by 2 bases and J by 1 base, with 12 bases between them. The CDR3 is 16 residues long. Germline CDR1 reads MNHNY; CDR2 reads SVGAGI (reference sequence). CDR3 in DNA: TGTGCCAGCAGTTACCGACAGCCGGGATCTGGAAACACCATATATTTT. As protein: CASSYRQPGSGNTIYF.

The CDR3 here is CSARVNNEQFF. The CDR3, as DNA: TGCAGTGCTAGAGTTAACAATGAGCAGTTCTTC. The V call is TRBV20-1, the J call TRBJ2-1; D unclear. Germline assignment: CDR1 DFQATT and CDR2 SNEGSKA (reference sequence). The CDR3 totals 11 residues. V dropped 1 base and J dropped 5 bases, with 3 bases sitting between them.

The J gene is TRBJ2-7, the V gene TRBV28, with D unclear. Germline V lookup: CDR1 MDHEN, CDR2 SYDVKM. V lost 8 bases to trimming and J lost 3 bases, with 8 bases between them. The CDR3 length is 11 residues. The CDR3: CASGVRYEQYF. CDR3 in DNA: TGTGCCAGCGGGGTCCGCTACGAGCAGTACTTC. Variable domain in full (rest from reference TRBV28 and TRBJ2-7): DVKVTQSSRYLVKRTGEKVFLECVQDMDHENMFWYRQDPGLGLRLIYFSYDVKMKEKGDIPEGYSVSREKKERFSLILESASTNQTSMYLCASGVRYEQYFGPGTRLTVT.

The chain is built from TRBV5-4 and TRBJ2-1; TRBD2 aligns across 13 bases. J gave up 7 bases and V 2 bases, and 3 bases lay outside the gene matches. This CDR3 has 15 residues. The germline V gene has CDR1 SGHNT and CDR2 YYREEE (reference sequence). In DNA form, the CDR3 reads TGTGCCAGCAGCTTAGGACTAGCGGGAGAGAATGAGCAGTTCTTC. Amino acids: CASSLGLAGENEQFF.